Following are 23 T cell receptor beta chains from one sample sequenced in a study of beta chain features in type 1 diabetes. The sequenced template was cDNA made from the entire isolated RNA. Assay: immunoSEQ multiplex PCR; the TCRdb copy retains only in-frame clones and omits some. Of 350,000 to 400,000 clones in the sample, approximately 15% were seen once. The sequencing input was naive CD4+ T cells from blood. Receptor source: a woman between 18 and 29 years old in good health.

This clone occurred a few times. The genes are TRBV19 and TRBJ2-7; unclear D gene. The CDR3 is made up of 12 amino acids. Germline V lookup: CDR1 LNHDA, CDR2 SQIVND (reference sequence). Trimming shortened V by 6 bases and J by 3 bases, and 9 bases separated the two germline ends. As DNA, the CDR3 is TGTGCCAGTAGGTCCCAGGACTACGAGCAGTACTTC. Protein: CASRSQDYEQYF. The variable domain in full, with the rest retrieved from reference TRBV19 and TRBJ2-7, is DGGITQSPKYLFRKEGQNVTLSCEQNLNHDAMYWYRQDPGQGLRLIYYSQIVNDFQKGDIAEGYSVSREKKESFPLTVTSAQKNPTAFYLCASRSQDYEQYFGPGTRLTVT.

V gene TRBV30 combines with J gene TRBJ1-1; D call uncertain. Germline CDR1 and CDR2: GTSNPN and SVGIG (reference sequence). The ends were cut back, 2 bases at V and 1 base at J, with 14 bases in the middle. This CDR3 is built from 15 residues. The CDR3 region is CAWSPTSMWNTEAFF. CDR3 DNA sequence: TGTGCCTGGAGTCCTACCTCTATGTGGAACACTGAAGCTTTCTTT.

In this sample, this clone turned up a few times. V usage is TRBV5-5 and J usage is TRBJ2-1, with D possibly matching TRBD1 (6 bases). Looked up from germline, CDR1 is SGHKS and CDR2 is YYEKEE (reference sequence). The ends were cut back, 0 bases at V and 0 bases at J, with 10 bases in the middle. The CDR3 sequence is 16 residues long. CDR3 residues: CASSLAQGPSYNEQFF. CDR3 DNA: TGTGCCAGCAGCTTGGCACAGGGTCCCTCCTACAATGAGCAGTTCTTC.

This clone was detected once. This chain joins TRBV6-5 and TRBJ2-2; TRBD1 agrees at 10 bases. The V segment lost 2 bases and the J segment 12 bases; nucleotides outside the gene matches: 6. The CDR3 consists of 14 residues. The V gene's germline CDR1 is MNHEY and CDR2 SVGAGI. For the CDR3, the DNA is TGTGCCAGCAGTTACAGCGGACAGGGGGTAAAGCTGTTTTTT. Its translation is CASSYSGQGVKLFF.

This clone was seen a few times. The chain recombines TRBV28 with TRBJ2-1, with 7 nucleotides matching TRBD2. Looked up from germline, CDR1 is MDHEN and CDR2 is SYDVKM. The CDR3 has 14 amino acids. Trimming at V came to 2 bases and at J to 9 bases, leaving 7 bases not matched to a gene. The CDR3 region is CASSLAGVLIEQFF. The CDR3 nucleotides are TGTGCCAGCAGTTTAGCGGGAGTGCTCATTGAGCAGTTCTTC.

The sample holds a few counts of this clone. V is TRBV29-1 and J is TRBJ2-2, with 9 bases fitting TRBD1. The J segment lost 4 bases and the V segment lost 7 bases, leaving 7 bases of the junction unmatched. From germline, CDR1 is SQVTM and CDR2 ANQGSEA. CDR3 length: 14 residues. CDR3 in amino acids: CSGGQGTGTGELFF. Written as DNA, the CDR3 is TGCAGCGGGGGACAGGGTACCGGCACCGGGGAGCTGTTTTTT.

This clone was seen only a few times. The chain combines TRBV30 with TRBJ1-5, with 9 bases aligning to TRBD1. The CDR3 length is 17 residues. The junction had 8 bases not matched to a gene; V was cut back by 2 bases and J by 0 bases. Germline V gives CDR1 GTSNPN, CDR2 SVGIG (reference sequence). The CDR3 sequence is CAWSPDRGPYSNQPQHF. The DNA for the CDR3 is TGTGCCTGGAGTCCGGACAGGGGACCTTATAGCAATCAGCCCCAGCATTTT.

The rearrangement joins TRBV7-9 to TRBJ2-5; the match to TRBD1 covers 7 bases. Germline V gene data show CDR1 as SEHNR and CDR2 as FQNEAQ (reference sequence). J lost 5 bases, V lost 5 bases, and 11 bases had no gene match. The CDR3 length is 15 residues. The CDR3 spells CASSPAGGTGETQYF. CDR3 bases: TGTGCCAGCAGCCCCGCAGGGGGTACGGGCGAGACCCAGTACTTC.

This clone was seen more than once but under ten times. The CDR3 is CASSRDRVTDTQYF. In DNA form, the CDR3 reads TGTGCCTCCTCCCGGGACAGGGTCACAGATACGCAGTATTTT. The chain has TRBV30 and TRBJ2-3; TRBD1 agrees at 9 bases. Looked up from germline, CDR1 is GTSNPN and CDR2 is SVGIG (reference sequence). The V gene end was trimmed by 7 bases and the J gene end by 2 bases; junction bases not matched to a gene: 7. CDR3 size: 14 residues.

The chain recombines TRBV5-6 with TRBJ2-3, with 7 bases matching TRBD2. Germline values: CDR1 SGHDT, CDR2 YYEEEE. V gave up 4 bases and J gave up 4 bases; unmatched junction bases: 6. The CDR3 extends over 14 amino acids. In DNA form, the CDR3 reads TGTGCCAGCAGCACAACCGCGGGAGCAGATACGCAGTATTTT. Amino acid sequence: CASSTTAGADTQYF.

V gene TRBV25-1 combines with J gene TRBJ2-1; no clear D. V lost 2 bases, J lost 7 bases, and 15 bases lay in between. This CDR3 spans 15 amino acids. Looked up from germline, CDR1 is MGHDK and CDR2 is SYGVNS. The CDR3 region has the DNA TGTGCCAGCAGTGAAATTTCTTTACGGTCGAATGAGCAGTTCTTC. Its translation: CASSEISLRSNEQFF.

The rearrangement uses TRBV7-9 and TRBJ1-2; the match to TRBD1 covers 7 bases. Trimming cost V 2 bases and J 4 bases; bases outside gene matches: 4. In germline, CDR1 is SEHNR, CDR2 FQNEAQ (reference sequence). The CDR3 is made up of 14 amino acids. CDR3 DNA: TGTGCCAGCAGCTTAACAGGGGTTGGCTATGGCTACACCTTC. It specifies CASSLTGVGYGYTF.

This clone was seen only a few times. V gene TRBV18 combines with J gene TRBJ2-5; no definite D call. Germline V gene data show CDR1 as KGHSH and CDR2 as LQKENI. The length of the CDR3 is 14 residues. V shed 0 bases and J shed 1 base, with 6 bases lying between them. The CDR3 DNA follows: TGTGCCAGCTCACCACCGCCCGGCCAAGAGACCCAGTACTTC. As protein: CASSPPPGQETQYF.

There are a few counts of this clone. The genes are TRBV7-2 and TRBJ1-5; no clear D gene. This CDR3 has 13 amino acids. Germline CDR1 is SGHTA and CDR2 is FQGNSA. Trimming took off 2 bases at V and 3 bases at J, with 5 bases between the two ends. CDR3 DNA sequence: TGTGCCAGCAGCTTAACAGACAATCAGCCCCAGCATTTT. It yields the protein CASSLTDNQPQHF.

The chain is built from TRBV7-3 and TRBJ2-1; 14 positions match TRBD2. CDR1 and CDR2 from the germline V gene are SGHTA and FQGTGA. This CDR3 contains 16 residues. Germline trimming cut 1 base from V and 8 bases from J; bases unmatched to any gene: 4. In nucleotides, the CDR3 is TGTGCCAGCAGCTTAATGGGGACTAGCGGGAGTTATGAGCAGTTCTTC. Translating it yields CASSLMGTSGSYEQFF.

This clone was counted between two and nine times. V usage is TRBV4-2 and J usage is TRBJ2-5, with 9 bases matching TRBD1. Per germline, CDR1 LGHNA and CDR2 YNFKEQ. V shed 2 bases and J 4 bases; nucleotides not matched to a gene: 5. This CDR3 is built from 15 residues. CDR3: CASSQYGQGRETQYF. The CDR3 DNA is TGTGCCAGCAGCCAATATGGACAGGGGCGAGAGACCCAGTACTTC.

The chain carries TRBV28 and TRBJ2-7; D might be TRBD1 (6 bases). V was shortened by 7 bases and J by 5 bases, with 24 bases between the two germline ends. This CDR3 has 16 amino acids. In germline, CDR1 is MDHEN, CDR2 SYDVKM. CDR3 in amino acids: CASITPIGQGNNEQYF. The CDR3 DNA is TGTGCCAGCATAACCCCAATCGGTCAGGGGAACAACGAGCAGTACTTC.

This CDR3 reads CASSVGTGAFYNEQFF. The CDR3 nucleotides are TGCGCCAGCAGCGTGGGGACAGGGGCCTTCTACAATGAGCAGTTCTTC. The chain couples TRBV5-1 to TRBJ2-1, with 10 bases aligning to TRBD1. This CDR3 is built from 16 residues. J lost 3 bases, V lost 4 bases, and 7 bases had no gene match. Germline assignment: CDR1 SGHRS and CDR2 YFSETQ. Supplemented by reference TRBV5-1 and TRBJ2-1, the full variable domain reads KAGVTQTPRYLIKTRGQQVTLSCSPISGHRSVSWYQQTPGQGLQFLFEYFSETQRNKGNFPGRFSGRQFSNSRSEMNVSTLELGDSALYLCASSVGTGAFYNEQFFGPGTRLTVL.

This clone was found a few times. The rearrangement joins TRBV5-1 to TRBJ2-1; 10 bases fit TRBD2. This CDR3 spans 15 amino acids. Unmatched junction bases numbered 7, after V lost 3 bases and J lost 7 bases. Germline V lookup: CDR1 SGHRS, CDR2 YFSETQ. In DNA form, the CDR3 reads TGCGCCAGCAGCTGGCTAGCGGGAGTAAGTAATGAGCAGTTCTTC. As protein: CASSWLAGVSNEQFF.

The chain carries TRBV5-1 and TRBJ2-7; TRBD1 matches at 8 bases. The CDR3 length is 12 residues. The J segment lost 9 bases and the V segment lost 0 bases, leaving 2 bases of the junction unmatched. The germline gives CDR1 SGHRS, CDR2 YFSETQ. The CDR3 sequence: CASSLGDRRQYF. The DNA for the CDR3 is TGCGCCAGCAGCTTGGGGGACAGGAGGCAGTACTTC.

This clone was recorded a few times. V is TRBV5-6 and J is TRBJ2-1, with a possible D match to TRBD1 (6 bases). CDR1 is SGHDT, CDR2 YYEEEE, per germline. V lost 2 bases and J 12 bases, leaving 15 bases between the germline ends. The CDR3 covers 13 residues. The CDR3 nucleotides are TGTGCCAGCAGCTTTCGACGGCAAGGGGGGCAGTTCTTC. It yields the protein CASSFRRQGGQFF.

The V gene is TRBV30, the J gene TRBJ1-5, with a tentative D call TRBD1 (5 bases). The V end was cut by 4 bases, the J end by 1 base, with 11 bases between. This CDR3 is 14 amino acids long. CDR1 is GTSNPN, CDR2 SVGIG, per germline (reference sequence). The CDR3 coding sequence is TGTGCCTGGAACGGGGGAATAAGCAATCAGCCCCAGCATTTT. It encodes CAWNGGISNQPQHF.

The table lists this clone with a few counts. This rearrangement joins TRBV14 to TRBJ2-7, with 9 positions matching TRBD2. Looked up from germline, CDR1 is SGHDN and CDR2 is FVKESK. This CDR3 has 13 residues. J was trimmed by 7 bases and V by 4 bases; bases with no gene match: 5. CDR3 nucleotides: TGTGCCAGCAGCCTCCTCCTAGCGGGGGAGCAGTACTTC. Translating gives CASSLLLAGEQYF.